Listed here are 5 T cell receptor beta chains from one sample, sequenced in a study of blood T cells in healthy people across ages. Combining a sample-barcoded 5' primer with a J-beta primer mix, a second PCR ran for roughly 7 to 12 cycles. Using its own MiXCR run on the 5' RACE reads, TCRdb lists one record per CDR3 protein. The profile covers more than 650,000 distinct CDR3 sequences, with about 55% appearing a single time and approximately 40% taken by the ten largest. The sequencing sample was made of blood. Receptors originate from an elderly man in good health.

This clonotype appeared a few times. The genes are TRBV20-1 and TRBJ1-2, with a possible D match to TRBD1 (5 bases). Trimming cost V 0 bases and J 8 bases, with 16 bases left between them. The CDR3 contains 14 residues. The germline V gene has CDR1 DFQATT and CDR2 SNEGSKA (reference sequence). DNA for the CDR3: TGCAGTGCTAGAGATTGGGACCTAGAAGGCGGCTACACCTTC. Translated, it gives CSARDWDLEGGYTF.

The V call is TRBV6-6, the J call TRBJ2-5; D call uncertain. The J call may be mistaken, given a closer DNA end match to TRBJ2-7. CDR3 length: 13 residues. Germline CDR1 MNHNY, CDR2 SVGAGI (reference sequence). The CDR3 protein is CASSYSSIYEQYF. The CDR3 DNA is TGTGCCAGCAGTTACTCGTCGATTTACGAGCAGTACTTC.

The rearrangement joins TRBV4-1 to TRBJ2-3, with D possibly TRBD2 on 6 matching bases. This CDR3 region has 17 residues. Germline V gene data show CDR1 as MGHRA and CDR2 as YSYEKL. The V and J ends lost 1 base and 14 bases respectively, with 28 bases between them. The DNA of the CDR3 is TGCGCCAGCAGCCAAGCCCTCCGGGCCCTGGGGGGAATATACGCGTATTTT. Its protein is CASSQALRALGGIYAYF.

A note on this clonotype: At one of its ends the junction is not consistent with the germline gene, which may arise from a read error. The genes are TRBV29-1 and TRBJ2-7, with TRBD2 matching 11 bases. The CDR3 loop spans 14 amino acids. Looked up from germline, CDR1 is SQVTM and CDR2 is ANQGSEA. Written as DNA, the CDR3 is TGCAGCGGTCGTAGCGGGAGGGCCCTCGGAGAGCGGTACTTC. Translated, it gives CSGRSGRALGERYF.

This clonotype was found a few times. The CDR3 DNA sequence: TGTGCCAGCAGTCGGACCTACATAGGACGTGGAGCCACCTTC. Protein: CASSRTYIGRGATF. The V gene is TRBV12-3 or TRBV12-4, the J gene TRBJ1-2; D gene unclear. Trimming took 5 bases from V and 13 from J, leaving 23 bases between them. There are 14 residues in the CDR3.